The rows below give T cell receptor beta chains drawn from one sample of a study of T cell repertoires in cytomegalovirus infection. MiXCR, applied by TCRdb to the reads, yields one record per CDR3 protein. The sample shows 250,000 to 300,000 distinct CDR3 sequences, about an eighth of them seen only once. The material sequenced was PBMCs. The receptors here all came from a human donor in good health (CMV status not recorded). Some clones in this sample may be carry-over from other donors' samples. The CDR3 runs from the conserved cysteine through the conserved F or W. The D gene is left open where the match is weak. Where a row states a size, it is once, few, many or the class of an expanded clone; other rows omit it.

CDR3nt: TGTGCCACCAAGGGCGGTAATGAAAAACTGTTTTTT
CDR3aa: CATKGGNEKLFF
d_gene: .
j_gene: TRBJ1-4
abundance: many
v_gene: TRBV19

CDR3nt: TGCAGCGTTTATCAGGGCCAATACGAGCAGTACTTC
CDR3aa: CSVYQGQYEQYF
d_gene: .
j_gene: TRBJ2-7
abundance: many
v_gene: TRBV29-1

CDR3nt: TGTGCCAGCAGTGCCCGGGCCACATACACCGGGGAGCTGTTTTTT
CDR3aa: CASSARATYTGELFF
d_gene: .
j_gene: TRBJ2-2
abundance: .
v_gene: TRBV6-2/TRBV6-3

CDR3nt: TGTGCCAGCAGCTTTCGCGCACAGGGGATTTACAATGAGCAGTTCTTC
CDR3aa: CASSFRAQGIYNEQFF
d_gene: TRBD1
j_gene: TRBJ2-1
abundance: many
v_gene: TRBV7-2

CDR3nt: TGCAGCTTCAAGGGGGGCACAGATACGCAGTATTTT
CDR3aa: CSFKGGTDTQYF
d_gene: .
j_gene: TRBJ2-3
abundance: few
v_gene: TRBV29-1

CDR3nt: TGCAGCGTTGAAGATCCACTGATCTACGAGCAGTACTTC
CDR3aa: CSVEDPLIYEQYF
d_gene: .
j_gene: TRBJ2-7
abundance: few
v_gene: TRBV29-1

CDR3nt: TGTGCCAGCAGCGTTGGGTATACTAACTATGGCTACACCTTC
CDR3aa: CASSVGYTNYGYTF
d_gene: .
j_gene: TRBJ1-2
abundance: few
v_gene: TRBV9

CDR3nt: TGTGCCAGCAGCTTAGCGACAGGGGCGCTTTCTGGGGCCAACGTCCTGACTTTC
CDR3aa: CASSLATGALSGANVLTF
d_gene: TRBD1
j_gene: TRBJ2-6
abundance: many
v_gene: TRBV7-2

CDR3nt: TGTGCCAGCAGCAAACCCGGGAACGCAGATACGCAGTATTTT
CDR3aa: CASSKPGNADTQYF
d_gene: .
j_gene: TRBJ2-3
abundance: few
v_gene: TRBV25-1

CDR3nt: TGTGCCAGCAGGCGAGCGGGAGAAGGCTACAATGAGCAGTTCTTC
CDR3aa: CASRRAGEGYNEQFF
d_gene: TRBD2
j_gene: TRBJ2-1
abundance: many
v_gene: TRBV7-2

CDR3nt: TGTGCCAGCAGCCATACGGAAGACACCGGGGAGCTGTTTTTT
CDR3aa: CASSHTEDTGELFF
d_gene: .
j_gene: TRBJ2-2
abundance: many
v_gene: TRBV4-2

CDR3nt: TGCAGTGCCTTACCGGGACTAGCGGGAACCAGCTCCTACAATGAGCAGTTCTTC
CDR3aa: CSALPGLAGTSSYNEQFF
d_gene: TRBD2
j_gene: TRBJ2-1
abundance: .
v_gene: TRBV20-1

CDR3nt: TGTGCCAGCAGTCCCCGCGGGAGGACAGGGGAAGAGACCCAGTACTTC
CDR3aa: CASSPRGRTGEETQYF
d_gene: .
j_gene: TRBJ2-5
abundance: many
v_gene: TRBV27

CDR3nt: TGTGCCAGCAGCCAACATACGTTCGGAACCTACGAGCAGTACTTC
CDR3aa: CASSQHTFGTYEQYF
d_gene: .
j_gene: TRBJ2-7
abundance: many
v_gene: TRBV7-3

CDR3nt: TGTGCCAGCAGTGAAGAAATCGGGGGCCCTACAGATACGCAGTATTTT
CDR3aa: CASSEEIGGPTDTQYF
d_gene: .
j_gene: TRBJ2-3
abundance: many
v_gene: TRBV12-3/TRBV12-4

CDR3nt: TGCAGCGTTGGGGACTCACCCCCCGAGCAGTACTTC
CDR3aa: CSVGDSPPEQYF
d_gene: .
j_gene: TRBJ2-7
abundance: few
v_gene: TRBV29-1

CDR3nt: TGTGCCAGCAGCCCTGGGACTAGCGACACAGATACGCAGTATTTT
CDR3aa: CASSPGTSDTDTQYF
d_gene: TRBD2
j_gene: TRBJ2-3
abundance: .
v_gene: TRBV6-4

CDR3nt: TGCAGTGCTAGTCAGGCTGCGGCGGTGTCCTCCTACGAGCAGTACTTC
CDR3aa: CSASQAAAVSSYEQYF
d_gene: .
j_gene: TRBJ2-7
abundance: .
v_gene: TRBV20-1

CDR3nt: TGTGCCAGCTCCCGCGACTCATTAAACGTTAATGAGCAGTTCTTC
CDR3aa: CASSRDSLNVNEQFF
d_gene: .
j_gene: TRBJ2-1
abundance: many
v_gene: TRBV6-2/TRBV6-3

CDR3nt: TGCAGTGCTAGGCCGGGACGGGGGAGCCACGAGCAGTACTTC
CDR3aa: CSARPGRGSHEQYF
d_gene: .
j_gene: TRBJ2-7
abundance: .
v_gene: TRBV20-1

CDR3nt: TGTGCCAGCAGCTCCGGACAGGGCTCTGGAAACACCATATATTTT
CDR3aa: CASSSGQGSGNTIYF
d_gene: TRBD1
j_gene: TRBJ1-3
abundance: many
v_gene: TRBV7-9

CDR3nt: TGTGCCAGCAGCCGAACCGACTACGAGCAGTACTTC
CDR3aa: CASSRTDYEQYF
d_gene: .
j_gene: TRBJ2-7
abundance: many
v_gene: TRBV7-6

CDR3nt: TGCAGGGGGGCACAGGGCCCGAACACTGAAGCTTTCTTT
CDR3aa: CRGAQGPNTEAFF
d_gene: .
j_gene: TRBJ1-1
abundance: few
v_gene: TRBV20-1

CDR3nt: TGTGCCAGCAGCTCACGCCGGGACAGGACAGAGAACTATGGCTACACCTTC
CDR3aa: CASSSRRDRTENYGYTF
d_gene: TRBD1
j_gene: TRBJ1-2
abundance: few
v_gene: TRBV2

CDR3nt: TGTGCCAGCAGCTTAATCAAGGGAAATACGCAGTATTTT
CDR3aa: CASSLIKGNTQYF
d_gene: .
j_gene: TRBJ2-3
abundance: many
v_gene: TRBV7-3

CDR3nt: TGTGCCAGCAGCCGGACAGGGAGGGGGGAACCTGAAGCTTTCTTT
CDR3aa: CASSRTGRGEPEAFF
d_gene: TRBD1
j_gene: TRBJ1-1
abundance: few
v_gene: TRBV11-2

CDR3nt: TGTGCCAGCAGCTTAACAACGGGGAGTGGGGAGACCCAGTACTTC
CDR3aa: CASSLTTGSGETQYF
d_gene: .
j_gene: TRBJ2-5
abundance: few
v_gene: TRBV7-3

CDR3nt: TGCAGTGCTAGTAGTCTAGCCGTCTCCTACGAGCAGTACTTC
CDR3aa: CSASSLAVSYEQYF
d_gene: .
j_gene: TRBJ2-7
abundance: many
v_gene: TRBV20-1

CDR3nt: TGCGCCAGCAGCCAAGGAGGAGGAGAGACCCAGTACTTC
CDR3aa: CASSQGGGETQYF
d_gene: .
j_gene: TRBJ2-5
abundance: .
v_gene: TRBV4-1

CDR3nt: TGCGCCAGCAGCTTGAGAGGAGTGGACGAGCAGTACTTC
CDR3aa: CASSLRGVDEQYF
d_gene: .
j_gene: TRBJ2-7
abundance: .
v_gene: TRBV5-1

CDR3nt: TGTGCCAGTAGTCTCCGAGCGGGATTCTCCTACAATGAGCAGTTCTTC
CDR3aa: CASSLRAGFSYNEQFF
d_gene: TRBD2
j_gene: TRBJ2-1
abundance: few
v_gene: TRBV19